One and the same sample provided the 21 T cell receptor beta chains below, sequenced in a study of metastatic and nonmetastatic thyroid tumors. Every patient underwent thyroid surgery untreated. MiXCR re-clonotyped the PCR reads for TCRdb. The profile covers about 20,000 clones, with 11% appearing a single time and 7.6% taken by the ten largest. The sample consisted of blood. The receptors derive from a female donor with papillary thyroid cancer or a benign thyroid nodule (not recorded which). Some clones in this sample may be carry-over from other donors' samples.

This clone was seen at least ten times. The chain carries TRBV20-1 and TRBJ2-1; 8 bases line up with TRBD2. Unmatched junction bases numbered 7, after V lost 3 bases and J lost 3 bases. CDR3 size: 15 residues. Germline CDR1 is DFQATT and CDR2 is SNEGSKA (reference sequence). CDR3 region: CSASPTSGDYNEQFF. Written as DNA, the CDR3 is TGCAGTGCTAGTCCCACTAGCGGAGACTACAATGAGCAGTTCTTC.

This clone was picked up a small number of times. It is likely a read error, because the conserved phenylalanine at the end of the CDR3 is missing. This chain uses TRBV28 with TRBJ2-5; 8 nucleotides line up with TRBD2. The CDR3 sequence is 13 residues long. Per germline, CDR1 MDHEN and CDR2 SYDVKM. V lost 7 bases to trimming and J lost 9 bases; unmatched junction nucleotides: 10. The CDR3 spells CASILGSAGAQYI. For the CDR3, the DNA is TGTGCCAGCATCCTCGGGTCAGCGGGGGCCCAGTACATC.

This clone appeared many times. This sequence joins TRBV19 and TRBJ2-7, with D possibly matching TRBD1 (7 bases). CDR1 LNHDA and CDR2 SQIVND come from the germline V gene (reference sequence). The CDR3 consists of 14 residues. Trimming shortened V by 5 bases and J by 8 bases, and 19 bases separated the two germline ends. CDR3 amino acids: CASSPIPGDSQQYF. Written as DNA, the CDR3 is TGTGCCAGTAGTCCTATTCCGGGGGACAGCCAGCAGTACTTC.

This clone is deemed medium-sized. The rearrangement links TRBV6-2 or TRBV6-3 to TRBJ2-7; 8 bases fit TRBD2. Losses at the gene ends were 3 bases for V and 5 bases for J; bases not matched to a gene: 15. The germline gives CDR1 MNHEY, CDR2 SVGEGT. CDR3 size: 17 residues. CDR3 region: CASSYSTETSGLDEQYF. The CDR3 nucleotides are TGTGCCAGCAGTTATTCCACAGAAACTAGCGGCCTTGACGAGCAGTACTTC.

This clone was counted many times. The chain employs TRBV7-6 and TRBJ2-2, with D maybe TRBD1 (6 bases). CDR3 length equals 15 residues. V dropped 1 base and J dropped 2 bases, with 8 bases sitting between them. Germline V lookup: CDR1 SGHVS, CDR2 FNYEAQ. CDR3 in DNA: TGTGCCAGCAGCTTAGAAGGGGGAAACACCGGGGAGCTGTTTTTT. Translating it yields CASSLEGGNTGELFF.

In regard to this clone: One base away lies a much larger clone, so this may be a sequencing read error. This same CDR3 is encoded by further DNA sequences in the sample. This rearrangement joins TRBV7-6 to TRBJ2-7; 7 bases line up with TRBD1. CDR1 and CDR2 from the germline V gene are SGHVS and FNYEAQ. This CDR3 comprises 13 residues. With V trimmed by 5 bases and J by 3 bases, 4 bases remained unmatched. As DNA, the CDR3 is TGTGCCAGCAGCCCAGACAGGGACTACGAGCAGTACTTC. Translated: CASSPDRDYEQYF.

This clone is labeled medium-sized. The CDR3, as DNA: TGTGCCAGCAGTGGCACGGGACTAGCGGGCTTCACCGGGGAGCTGTTTTTT. Protein product: CASSGTGLAGFTGELFF. The rearrangement links TRBV25-1 to TRBJ2-2; TRBD2 agrees at 12 bases. J lost 4 bases, V lost 4 bases, and 7 bases had no gene match. Looked up from germline, CDR1 is MGHDK and CDR2 is SYGVNS. This CDR3 is 17 amino acids long.

This clone was found a few times. V and J are TRBV19 and TRBJ1-1, with 8 bases identical to TRBD1. The junction had 5 bases not matched to a gene; V was cut back by 6 bases and J by 2 bases. The V gene's germline CDR1 is LNHDA and CDR2 SQIVND (reference sequence). The CDR3 consists of 14 residues. The CDR3 DNA sequence: TGTGCCAGTAGAAACAGGGGGGCCAACACTGAAGCTTTCTTT. Residues: CASRNRGANTEAFF. Based on the CDR3 plus reference TRBV19 and TRBJ1-1, the full variable domain is DGGITQSPKYLFRKEGQNVTLSCEQNLNHDAMYWYRQDPGQGLRLIYYSQIVNDFQKGDIAEGYSVSREKKESFPLTVTSAQKNPTAFYLCASRNRGANTEAFFGQGTRLTVV.

This clone has a count of ten or more. The V gene is TRBV20-1, the J gene TRBJ1-5; D remains unclear. The germline V gene encodes CDR1 DFQATT and CDR2 SNEGSKA (reference sequence). Between the trimmed V and J ends, which lost 4 bases and 0 bases, there was a span of 10 bases. CDR3 length: 14 amino acids. The CDR3 reads CSATELYSNQPQHF. CDR3 nucleotides: TGCAGTGCTACCGAGTTGTATAGCAATCAGCCCCAGCATTTT.

This clone was picked up a small number of times. The chain uses TRBV6-1 and TRBJ2-7, with 7 bases aligning to TRBD2. CDR3 length equals 14 residues. Germline loops: CDR1 MNHNS, CDR2 SASEGT. V dropped 3 bases and J dropped 4; count of bases not matched to a gene: 6. In DNA form, the CDR3 reads TGTGCCAGCAGTGACTCTAGCGGAGAATACGAGCAGTACTTC. Residues: CASSDSSGEYEQYF.

This clone rates as medium-sized. The chain has TRBV12-3 or TRBV12-4 and TRBJ2-2; 8 bases match TRBD2. V gave up 7 bases and J gave up 1 base; unmatched junction bases: 8. This CDR3 region has 16 residues. The CDR3 DNA sequence: TGTGCCAGCAACCCCGGGGGGACTAGGAACACCGGGGAGCTGTTTTTT. It codes for CASNPGGTRNTGELFF.

V gene TRBV28 combines with J gene TRBJ2-7; D unresolved. The germline V gene has CDR1 MDHEN and CDR2 SYDVKM. V was pared by 5 bases and J by 2 bases, with 16 bases between. CDR3 length: 15 residues. The CDR3 bases are TGTGCCAGCAGTCCCCGCCCGGCAGGAGCCTACGAGCAGTACTTC. It yields the protein CASSPRPAGAYEQYF.

This clone came up many times. The chain couples TRBV19 to TRBJ2-7; no firm D call. The CDR3 covers 13 residues. Deletions cut 0 bases from V and 2 bases from J, with 5 bases between. CDR1 and CDR2 from the germline V gene are LNHDA and SQIVND (reference sequence). CDR3 sequence reads: CASSIDRTYEQYF. DNA for the CDR3: TGTGCCAGTAGTATAGATAGAACCTACGAGCAGTACTTC.

This clone showed up many times. The chain has TRBV5-5 and TRBJ2-1; D gene ambiguous. Germline V gives CDR1 SGHKS, CDR2 YYEKEE (reference sequence). Trimming removed 1 base from V and 4 bases from J, with 6 bases in between. The CDR3 length is 13 residues. CDR3 DNA: TGTGCCAGCAGCTTGTCGGAGTACAATGAGCAGTTCTTC. This gives the protein CASSLSEYNEQFF.

This clone has a handful of counts. This sequence joins TRBV6-1 and TRBJ1-2, with D tentatively TRBD1 (6 bases). The germline CDR1 and CDR2 sequences are MNHNS and SASEGT. This CDR3 spans 12 amino acids. V lost 6 bases, J lost 8 bases, and 13 bases lay in between. CDR3 sequence: CASRNRVEGYTF. CDR3 nucleotide sequence: TGTGCCAGCAGAAACAGGGTAGAAGGCTACACCTTC.

This clone was counted ten times or more. This sequence joins TRBV24-1 and TRBJ2-5, with a tentative D call TRBD1 (5 bases). Looked up from germline, CDR1 is KGHDR and CDR2 is SFDVKD. CDR3 size: 14 residues. Trimming removed 2 bases at V and 5 bases at J, with 11 bases between. Here the CDR3 DNA reads TGTGCCACCAGTGATTACAGGTTAGGGGAGACCCAGTACTTC. It codes for CATSDYRLGETQYF.

This clone is medium-sized (0.01 to 0.1%) within its sample. The V gene is TRBV6-2 or TRBV6-3, the J gene TRBJ2-2, with 7 bases fitting TRBD1. The V gene's germline CDR1 is MNHEY and CDR2 SVGEGT. Unmatched junction bases numbered 3, after V lost 2 bases and J lost 3 bases. This CDR3 region has 15 residues. In nucleotides, the CDR3 is TGTGCCAGCAGTTACCCAGACAGGGACACCGGGGAGCTGTTTTTT. Translation: CASSYPDRDTGELFF.

On this clone: A read error may explain this, as a much larger clone is one base away. The J gene is TRBJ2-1, the V gene TRBV9; D is perhaps TRBD2 (5 bases). This CDR3 has 17 amino acids. Between the trimmed V and J ends, which lost 0 bases and 2 bases, there was a span of 15 bases. From germline, CDR1 is SGDLS and CDR2 YYNGEE. DNA for the CDR3: TGTGCCAGCAGCGTAGTGGCTAGAGGGCAGACCTACAATGAGCAGTTCTTC. Protein sequence: CASSVVARGQTYNEQFF.

The gene calls are TRBV4-2 and TRBJ2-7; D might be TRBD1 or TRBD2, each matching 5 bases. Looked up from germline, CDR1 is LGHNA and CDR2 is YNFKEQ. The CDR3 has 17 residues. Trimming took 3 bases from V and 5 from J, leaving 23 bases between them. Here the CDR3 DNA reads TGTGCCAGCAGCCAGGGTGTGGGGGTCCGGGTGGGGGACGAGCAGTACTTC. Its translation: CASSQGVGVRVGDEQYF.

Relative to its sample, this clone is medium-sized. The chain has TRBV6-5 and TRBJ2-3; D gene unclear. Trimming shortened V by 3 bases and J by 9 bases, and 13 bases separated the two germline ends. Germline assignment: CDR1 MNHEY and CDR2 SVGAGI. The length of the CDR3 is 13 residues. The DNA of the CDR3 is TGTGCCAGCAGTTATGCAGACGGAAGGACGCAGTATTTT. Protein sequence: CASSYADGRTQYF.

The V call is TRBV7-8, the J call TRBJ2-1; no clear D. Germline lookup yields CDR1 SGHVS and CDR2 FQNEAQ. This CDR3 is 13 amino acids long. Trimming removed 9 bases from V and 5 bases from J, with 14 bases in between. Written as DNA, the CDR3 is TGTGCCAGGTGCTTAGGCCTAGACAATGAGCAGTTCTTC. It translates to CARCLGLDNEQFF.